The 10 T cell receptor beta chains in this list originate from one sample, sequenced in a study of T cell responses to AZD1222 COVID-19 vaccine. Produced via immunoSEQ multiplex PCR; TCRdb's table is partial and in-frame only. The profile shows about 100,000 clones, nearly 90% of them singletons. The material was peripheral blood, obtained 28 days after the second AZD1222 dose. Receptor source: an adult who received the AZD1222 COVID-19 vaccine.

This clone has a single count. The chain combines TRBV28 with TRBJ2-3; 7 bases agree with TRBD2. In germline, CDR1 is MDHEN, CDR2 SYDVKM. There are 17 residues in the CDR3. V was clipped by 9 bases and J by 0 bases; unmatched bases: 15. The CDR3 sequence is CASFSGAGATSTDTQYF. The CDR3 DNA is TGTGCCAGTTTTTCCGGGGCGGGAGCCACTAGCACAGATACGCAGTATTTT.

V gene TRBV23-1 combines with J gene TRBJ2-6, with 11 bases lining up with TRBD1. Being an ORF, TRBV23-1 has a function that is uncertain. Unmatched junction bases numbered 4, after V lost 0 bases and J lost 0 bases. The CDR3 length is 19 residues. The CDR3 DNA reads as TGCGCCAGCAGTCAATCGGGACAGGGGGTTTTCTCTGGGGCCAACGTCCTGACTTTC. Amino acids: CASSQSGQGVFSGANVLTF.

V usage is TRBV4-2 and J usage is TRBJ1-5, with a weak D call TRBD1 (6 bases). This CDR3 has 15 amino acids. Germline CDR1 and CDR2: LGHNA and YNFKEQ. Trimming stripped 4 bases from V and 0 bases from J, with 10 bases between. The CDR3 coding sequence is TGTGCCAGCAGCCCTCAAGGGGGTAGCAATCAGCCCCAGCATTTT. This translates into CASSPQGGSNQPQHF.

This clone has only a few counts. The chain carries TRBV28 and TRBJ1-1; TRBD1 matches at 7 bases. The CDR3 is 15 residues long. Germline CDR1 and CDR2: MDHEN and SYDVKM. With 6 bases clipped from V and 0 bases from J, the junction kept 7 bases outside the gene matches. The CDR3 region has the DNA TGTGCCAGCAGACTAGCCGGGACAGTGAACACTGAAGCTTTCTTT. It encodes CASRLAGTVNTEAFF.

Concerning this clone itself: Other DNA sequences in this sample translate to the same CDR3. This chain links TRBV5-1 with TRBJ1-2; 8 nucleotides agree with TRBD1. CDR1 and CDR2 (germline): SGHRS, YFSETQ. V shed 0 bases, J shed 2 bases, and the junction held 0 bases outside the gene matches. This CDR3 comprises 14 residues. The CDR3, as DNA: TGCGCCAGCAGCTTGGGACAGGGGAACTATGGCTACACCTTC. Translated: CASSLGQGNYGYTF.

The chain employs TRBV2 and TRBJ1-4; 7 bases fit TRBD1. Germline CDR1 SNHLY, CDR2 FYNNEI. The V gene end was trimmed by 5 bases and the J gene end by 5 bases; junction bases not matched to a gene: 5. This CDR3 spans 14 amino acids. CDR3 DNA sequence: TGTGCCAGCAGTCTCGGGACAGAGAATGAAAAACTGTTTTTT. Translation: CASSLGTENEKLFF. The whole variable domain, filled in from reference TRBV2 and TRBJ1-4, reads EPEVTQTPSHQVTQMGQEVILRCVPISNHLYFYWYRQILGQKVEFLVSFYNNEISEKSEIFDDQFSVERPDGSNFTLKIRSTKLEDSAMYFCASSLGTENEKLFFGSGTQLSVL.

The V and J genes are TRBV3-1 (or the pseudogene TRBV3-2) and TRBJ2-1; 7 bases fit TRBD2. Germline-derived CDR1 and CDR2 are LGHDT and YNNKEL (reference sequence). The CDR3 runs 16 residues. Unmatched junction bases numbered 6, after V lost 2 bases and J lost 2 bases. CDR3: CASSQIGAGAYNEQFF. In DNA form, the CDR3 reads TGTGCCAGCAGCCAAATCGGTGCGGGAGCCTACAATGAGCAGTTCTTC.

Only one count was recorded for this clone. The chain couples TRBV7-3 to TRBJ2-3; D may be TRBD1 (7 bases). This CDR3 spans 14 amino acids. V dropped 5 bases and J dropped 5 bases, with 14 bases sitting between them. From germline, CDR1 is SGHTA and CDR2 FQGTGA. CDR3 region: CASSPGGGVDTQYF. In nucleotides, the CDR3 is TGTGCCAGCAGCCCCGGAGGGGGCGTAGATACGCAGTATTTT.

This clone came up a few times. CDR3 sequence: CASSLAGLVTGELFF. The CDR3 region has the DNA TGTGCCAGCAGCTTAGCGGGACTGGTTACCGGGGAGCTGTTTTTT. The chain carries TRBV11-1 and TRBJ2-2; maybe TRBD2 (6 bases). This CDR3 spans 15 amino acids. The germline CDR1 and CDR2 sequences are SGHAT and FQDESV (reference sequence). V lost 0 bases and J lost 5, with 10 bases in between. Together with reference TRBV11-1 and TRBJ2-2, the CDR3 gives the full variable domain: EAEVAQSPRYKITEKSQAVAFWCDPISGHATLYWYRQILGQGPELLVQFQDESVVDDSQLPKDRFSAERLKGVDSTLKIQPAELGDSAMYLCASSLAGLVTGELFFGEGSRLTVL.

The chain uses TRBV7-9 and TRBJ1-1; maybe TRBD1 (6 bases). V was clipped by 0 bases and J by 1 base, with 9 bases between them. The CDR3 has 15 residues. From germline, CDR1 is SEHNR and CDR2 FQNEAQ (reference sequence). For the CDR3, the DNA is TGTGCCAGCAGCTTAGCAGGGGGTGGGAACACTGAAGCTTTCTTT. This sequence encodes CASSLAGGGNTEAFF.